This T cell receptor (beta chain) was sequenced for a study of blood T cell repertoires in COVID-19. CDR3 size: 13 residues. The trim removed 5 bases at V and 6 bases at J, leaving 4 bases unmatched. Looked up from germline, CDR1 is SQVTM and CDR2 is ANQGSEA. Methods used by the authors: Reference gene primer amplification yielded estimated nucleated cell counts. Clones were sequenced by immunoSEQ multiplex PCR, and TCRdb holds only the in-frame ones, with some missing. The V and J calls and the clone size are those of that table, but D and trimming were determined from the DNA. This repertoire shows about 380,000 clones, approximately 90% found once; its top ten account for 1.2%. Recruitment covered under 25 US areas and drew participants whose ages spanned about 18 to 100 years. Assignment of participants to cohorts was predicated upon participant-reported clinical history.

This TCR derives from a woman under 30 who had recovered from COVID-19. J is TRBJ1-4 and V is TRBV29-1; TRBD1 agrees at 9 bases. Sequenced material: PBMCs or T cells enriched from blood (not recorded which). Here the CDR3 reads CSVQQGADEKLFF. The CDR3, as DNA: TGCAGCGTTCAACAGGGGGCTGATGAAAAACTGTTTTTT.